A single T cell receptor (beta chain) is shown here with its context. It has no known antigen specificity. No base quality values were provided; no much bigger clone lies one nucleotide off. These data belong to a study of cytotoxic CD8 clonotypes in ibrutinib-treated CLL (dated by TCRdb to about 2021). The study in broad terms: In this cohort, some 14 patients were treatment-naive and some 10 were relapsed/refractory, while around 18 had unmutated IGHV. Responses were partial in around 25 patients and complete in 2; after median roughly 69 months follow-up, approximately 15 stayed in remission and some twelve progressed. Samples at response were collected after a median of 12 months of treatment, with a range of about 6 to 36 months. Samples averaged roughly 280,000 productive templates and tens of thousands of productive rearrangements. Of the approximately 87 participants in the trial, about two dozen had longitudinal samples available. Cryopreserved peripheral blood mononuclear cells were obtained prior to treatment, at the time of response, and at either disease progression or sustained remission. Every remission and progressive disease sample was obtained while ibrutinib was still being received by the patients.

On a MiSeq, deep resolution sequencing aimed for a depth between 1 in 1 million and 1 in 200,000 T cells, with each clonotype covered approximately 9.2x on average. The immunoSEQ hsTCRB Kit was used to generate TCR beta libraries. Per the source publication's procedure: The data were analyzed with ImmunoSEQ Analyzer and ImmunoSEQ Data Assistant, and V, D and J gene assignments followed IMGT definitions. Clonality, which ranges from 0 to 1, was calculated by subtracting the normalized Shannon entropy of productive rearrangement frequencies from one. Public clonotype analysis was restricted to overrepresented clonotypes comprising at least 0.05% of each patient's repertoire. Fewer than 15 repertoires from age-matched healthy donors, obtained from immuneACCESS, served as clonality controls. The table comes from immuneACCESS by way of TCRdb, which keeps in-frame sequences with V and J called. Part of the clones is missing from these tables; in studies checked, under half for an unresolved V gene and the rest for unknown reasons. D and trimming come from the DNA, and the V and J calls and clone size come from that table. The table for this sample lists a few hundred thousand clones; under 75% of them were counted only once. Approximately 15% of the sample belongs to the ten largest clones.

CDR1 and CDR2 (MNHEY, SMNVEV) derive from the germline V gene (reference sequence). The CDR3 goes from the cysteine to the phenylalanine over 14 residues. CDR3 DNA only is kept here, 42 bases in frame from base 1. Relative to germline, V is missing 2 bases and J is missing 5 bases, with 2 bases of the junction outside any gene match. Interpreted using the paper, the time point label stands for: roughly 23 months on ibrutinib. Approximately 2 micrograms of genomic DNA were extracted from cryopreserved PBMCs for TCR beta library preparation. Longitudinal blood samples from CLL patients on ibrutinib monotherapy were analyzed using high-throughput TCR beta sequencing. The patients took part in an open-label, single-center phase 2 trial of ibrutinib monotherapy. Paper-wide results and their limitations: Sampling times were not matched between sustained-remission and progressing patients, and lymph node repertoires were not studied. Clonality increased at ibrutinib response, stayed stable in sustained remission, and fell back toward baseline at progression. Baseline clonality was found to be higher than that of age-matched healthy donors and was strongly correlated with circulating CD8+ T-cell counts. Public clonotypes were rare and either shrank or stayed stable during treatment, and the rise in clonality at ibrutinib response reflected expansion of private clonotypes.

The clonotype was recovered from a human donor with chronic lymphocytic leukemia. This sequence uses TRBV27 and TRBJ2-1; 8 nucleotides in the junction match TRBD1. The sequenced sample was PBMCs, obtained after 24 months of ibrutinib treatment. The CDR3 region reads CASSLGTGHNEQFF. The nucleotide sequence reads as follows: TGTGCCAGCAGTTTAGGGACAGGTCACAATGAGCAGTTCTTC.